Shown below are 27 T cell receptor beta chains from a single sample sequenced in a study of T cell responses to AZD1222 COVID-19 vaccine. TCRdb's copy holds only in-frame clones and misses some; the assay was immunoSEQ multiplex PCR. The sample shows over 110,000 clones, about 92% of them seen only once. The input for sequencing was peripheral blood, taken on day 0 of AZD1222 vaccination. These receptor sequences come from an adult in good health.

The V and J genes are TRBV6-6 and TRBJ2-3; D is possibly TRBD2 (5 bases). CDR3 size: 16 residues. The V gene lost 0 bases and the J gene lost 3 bases, with 13 bases spanning the gap. Germline loops: CDR1 MNHNY, CDR2 SVGAGI (reference sequence). CDR3: CASSYSAGRGTDTQYF. The DNA for the CDR3 is TGTGCCAGCAGTTACTCGGCCGGACGAGGGACAGATACGCAGTATTTT.

The V call is TRBV4-3, the J call TRBJ1-1; weak D call: TRBD1 (6 bases). This CDR3 comprises 15 residues. The germline CDR1 and CDR2 sequences are LGHNA and YSLEER. V shed 3 bases and J shed 4 bases, with 15 bases lying between them. CDR3 residues: CASSQDQQGGTEAFF. In DNA form, the CDR3 reads TGCGCCAGCAGCCAGGATCAACAGGGTGGCACTGAAGCTTTCTTT.

The sample holds one count of this clone. This chain connects TRBV10-3 to TRBJ2-1; no clear D gene. The ends were cut back, 0 bases at V and 8 bases at J, with 5 bases in the middle. In germline, CDR1 is ENHRY, CDR2 SYGVKD. This CDR3 spans 12 amino acids. The CDR3 is CAISESTDEQFF. The CDR3, as DNA: TGTGCCATCAGTGAGTCGACCGATGAGCAGTTCTTC.

The rearrangement links TRBV15 to TRBJ1-3; D not certain. The CDR3 runs 12 residues. Germline V lookup: CDR1 LNHNV, CDR2 YYDKDF (reference sequence). V gave up 4 bases and J gave up 1 base, with 2 bases separating them. The CDR3, as DNA: TGTGCCACCAGCACATCTGGAAACACCATATATTTT. This encodes CATSTSGNTIYF.

This chain uses TRBV2 with TRBJ1-5, with D unresolved. Germline lookup yields CDR1 SNHLY and CDR2 FYNNEI. This CDR3 comprises 16 residues. The V end lost 6 bases, the J end lost 2 bases, and 17 bases lay between the germline ends. The CDR3 loop is CASRGGESFRNQPQHF. In nucleotides, the CDR3 is TGTGCCAGCAGGGGCGGGGAATCCTTCCGCAATCAGCCCCAGCATTTT.

This clone was observed a single time. V and J are TRBV6-5 and TRBJ1-6, with TRBD1 identical over 9 bases. V dropped 6 bases and J dropped 9; count of bases not matched to a gene: 9. The CDR3 length is 15 residues. In germline, CDR1 is MNHEY, CDR2 SVGAGI. Here the CDR3 reads CASRKPGQGGSPLHF. CDR3 DNA: TGTGCCAGCAGAAAACCGGGACAGGGAGGTTCACCCCTCCACTTT.

As DNA, the CDR3 is TGTGCCAGCAGCTTGGGAGGGGGGCTTGATGACACCTTC. Translation: CASSLGGGLDDTF. The chain employs TRBV5-4 and TRBJ1-2, with a weak D call TRBD1 (6 bases). Trimming took 0 bases from V and 12 from J, leaving 15 bases between them. This CDR3 region has 13 residues. In germline, CDR1 is SGHNT, CDR2 YYREEE (reference sequence).

The chain has TRBV18 and TRBJ2-3; D is undetermined. CDR3 length: 11 residues. Trimming took off 3 bases at V and 6 bases at J, with 4 bases between the two ends. CDR1 is KGHSH, CDR2 LQKENI, per germline. The CDR3 coding sequence is TGTGCCAGCTCACCCTCGGATACGCAGTATTTT. Translation gives CASSPSDTQYF. The whole variable domain, filled in from reference TRBV18 and TRBJ2-3, reads NAGVMQNPRHLVRRRGQEARLRCSPMKGHSHVYWYRQLPEEGLKFMVYLQKENIIDESGMPKERFSAEFPKEGPSILRIQQVVRGDSAAYFCASSPSDTQYFGPGTRLTVL.

This chain uses TRBV5-6 with TRBJ2-7; D assignment may be TRBD1 or TRBD2 (5 bases each). The V end was cut by 3 bases, the J end by 2 bases, with 12 bases between. The CDR3 totals 14 residues. From germline, CDR1 is SGHDT and CDR2 YYEEEE. CDR3 DNA: TGTGCCAGCAGCTCGGGTCCGGGACCCTACGAGCAGTACTTC. Amino acids: CASSSGPGPYEQYF.

The V gene is TRBV15, the J gene TRBJ1-2; D gene uncertain. CDR1 is LNHNV, CDR2 YYDKDF, per germline (reference sequence). The CDR3 extends over 13 amino acids. V dropped 0 bases and J dropped 5 bases, with 7 bases sitting between them. CDR3 region: CATSRDHRYGYTF. CDR3 coding DNA: TGTGCCACCAGCAGAGATCACAGATATGGCTACACCTTC.

J is TRBJ2-7 and V is TRBV23-1; D gene unclear. TRBV23-1 is assigned to the ORF class and has an uncertain function. V gave up 10 bases and J gave up 3 bases, with 19 bases separating them. There are 14 residues in the CDR3. CDR3 sequence (DNA): TGCGCCACTGACCAGCTGATTTTAAACTACGAGCAGTACTTC. Translated, it gives CATDQLILNYEQYF.

The rearrangement links TRBV30 to TRBJ2-1, with TRBD1 identical over 12 bases. V lost 3 bases to trimming and J lost 7 bases; unmatched junction nucleotides: 4. Germline values: CDR1 GTSNPN, CDR2 SVGIG (reference sequence). The CDR3 has 14 residues. CDR3 amino acids: CAWRGQGAWNEQFF. CDR3 in DNA: TGTGCCTGGAGGGGACAGGGGGCTTGGAATGAGCAGTTCTTC.

This rearrangement joins TRBV2 to TRBJ1-5, with a weak D call TRBD1 (6 bases). The CDR3 contains 18 residues. The V gene's germline CDR1 is SNHLY and CDR2 FYNNEI. V was cut by 1 base and J by 0 bases, with 16 bases left in between. The CDR3 coding sequence is TGTGCCAGCAGTGAAGATTGGATTGGGACACATAGCAATCAGCCCCAGCATTTT. As protein: CASSEDWIGTHSNQPQHF.

This chain uses TRBV5-1 with TRBJ2-7; D call uncertain. The CDR3 sequence is 13 residues long. V dropped 1 base and J dropped 2 bases, with 7 bases sitting between them. Germline V CDR1 and CDR2: SGHRS, YFSETQ. CDR3 loop: CASSLFTAYEQYF. The CDR3 DNA reads as TGCGCCAGCAGCTTGTTCACGGCCTACGAGCAGTACTTC. The full variable domain, rest sourced from reference TRBV5-1 and TRBJ2-7, is KAGVTQTPRYLIKTRGQQVTLSCSPISGHRSVSWYQQTPGQGLQFLFEYFSETQRNKGNFPGRFSGRQFSNSRSEMNVSTLELGDSALYLCASSLFTAYEQYFGPGTRLTVT.

V is TRBV11-2 and J is TRBJ1-1; D possibly corresponds to TRBD1 (5 bases). V was trimmed by 5 bases and J by 4 bases, leaving 11 bases between them. The CDR3 covers 13 residues. The germline V gene has CDR1 SGHAT and CDR2 FQNNGV. The CDR3 loop is CASSHGGVTEAFF. The CDR3 region has the DNA TGTGCCAGCAGCCATGGAGGGGTCACTGAAGCTTTCTTT.

Remarks on this clone: The same CDR3 is also encoded by other DNA sequences in this sample. The chain is built from TRBV5-4 and TRBJ1-2; D might be TRBD1 (6 bases). CDR3 length equals 13 residues. With 2 bases removed from V and 2 bases from J, the gap between germline ends came to 7 bases. Germline loops: CDR1 SGHNT, CDR2 YYREEE (reference sequence). The CDR3 DNA reads TGTGCCAGCAGCTTAGGGGGAAACTATGGCTACACCTTC. Translating it yields CASSLGGNYGYTF.

V usage is TRBV5-4 and J usage is TRBJ2-3; D gene unclear. V lost 0 bases to trimming and J lost 11 bases, with 10 bases between them. The germline gives CDR1 SGHNT, CDR2 YYREEE (reference sequence). The CDR3 sequence is 12 residues long. The CDR3 DNA is TGTGCCAGCAGCTTGGATGCCATTGGGCAGTATTTT. This encodes CASSLDAIGQYF.

The J gene is TRBJ1-2, the V gene TRBV5-1, with D unresolved. This CDR3 contains 13 residues. Trimming removed 3 bases from V and 6 bases from J, with 12 bases in between. Germline V gene lookup returns CDR1 SGHRS and CDR2 YFSETQ. CDR3 loop: CASSWELGNGYTF. Written as DNA, the CDR3 is TGCGCCAGCAGCTGGGAACTGGGGAATGGCTACACCTTC.

The J gene is TRBJ2-7, the V gene TRBV19, with 7 bases matching TRBD2. The CDR3 length is 14 residues. The V gene's germline CDR1 is LNHDA and CDR2 SQIVND (reference sequence). With V trimmed by 7 bases and J by 6 bases, 12 bases remained unmatched. In DNA form, the CDR3 reads TGTGCCAGTACATTTACTAGCGCAGCCACCGAGCAGTACTTC. This sequence encodes CASTFTSAATEQYF.

The V call is TRBV5-1, the J call TRBJ2-1; 11 bases are a match to TRBD2. This CDR3 is built from 16 residues. The trim removed 1 base at V and 2 bases at J, leaving 2 bases unmatched. The germline V gene has CDR1 SGHRS and CDR2 YFSETQ. CDR3 nucleotides: TGCGCCAGCAGCTTGCAGACTAGCGGGGCCTACAATGAGCAGTTCTTC. The encoded protein is CASSLQTSGAYNEQFF.

V gene TRBV6-5 combines with J gene TRBJ1-4; 8 bases match TRBD1. Losses at the gene ends were 5 bases for V and 5 bases for J; bases not matched to a gene: 4. The CDR3 sequence is 14 residues long. Germline values: CDR1 MNHEY, CDR2 SVGAGI. CDR3 loop: CASSRGQGNEKLFF. The CDR3 DNA is TGTGCCAGCAGTAGAGGACAGGGCAATGAAAAACTGTTTTTT.

The chain combines TRBV5-1 with TRBJ2-1; maybe TRBD2 (5 bases). CDR1 is SGHRS and CDR2 is YFSETQ in the germline V gene. V gave up 4 bases and J gave up 0 bases, with 11 bases separating them. CDR3 length: 15 residues. CDR3 protein: CASSPAGSSYNEQFF. In DNA, the CDR3 is TGCGCCAGCAGCCCCGCTGGGAGCTCCTACAATGAGCAGTTCTTC.

The chain uses TRBV19 and TRBJ1-6; D is uncertain. V was clipped by 7 bases and J by 9 bases, with 19 bases between them. The V gene's germline CDR1 is LNHDA and CDR2 SQIVND (reference sequence). The CDR3 covers 15 residues. The CDR3 coding sequence is TGTGCCAGTAAGGATACAAGCGTTTTTGGTTCACCCCTCCACTTT. Its translation is CASKDTSVFGSPLHF. Full variable domain (missing parts from reference TRBV19 and TRBJ1-6): DGGITQSPKYLFRKEGQNVTLSCEQNLNHDAMYWYRQDPGQGLRLIYYSQIVNDFQKGDIAEGYSVSREKKESFPLTVTSAQKNPTAFYLCASKDTSVFGSPLHFGNGTRLTVT.

In this sample, this clone turned up once. V usage is TRBV7-9 and J usage is TRBJ2-1; D is undetermined. Trimming removed 1 base from V and 4 bases from J, with 5 bases in between. CDR3 size: 13 residues. The germline gives CDR1 SEHNR, CDR2 FQNEAQ (reference sequence). This CDR3 reads CASSLVQYNEQFF. The CDR3 coding sequence is TGTGCCAGCAGCTTAGTACAGTACAATGAGCAGTTCTTC.

V usage is TRBV7-2 and J usage is TRBJ2-7; the D call may be TRBD1 or TRBD2 (5 bases each). The CDR3 totals 15 residues. Germline CDR1 reads SGHTA; CDR2 reads FQGNSA. Deletions cut 5 bases from V and 0 bases from J, with 14 bases between. The CDR3 DNA follows: TGTGCCAGCAGCCGCCCTCCGGGGCACTCCTACGAGCAGTACTTC. Amino acid sequence: CASSRPPGHSYEQYF.

The genes are TRBV12-2 and TRBJ2-7; the table's D gene call, TRBD2, was not cross checked with the DNA. TRBV12-2 is a recognized pseudogene. The CDR3 spans 12 residues. CDR3 DNA sequence: TGTGCAAGTCCCACCGGCGGGTACGAGCAGTACTTC. It specifies CASPTGGYEQYF.

In this sample, this clone turned up once. The chain joins TRBV20-1 to TRBJ2-3, with 8 bases matching TRBD2. This CDR3 is 11 amino acids long. V was pared by 5 bases and J by 9 bases, with 4 bases of the junction left unmatched. Germline assignment: CDR1 DFQATT and CDR2 SNEGSKA (reference sequence). CDR3: CSAAPGGTQYF. CDR3 coding DNA: TGCAGTGCTGCCCCGGGGGGGACGCAGTATTTT.